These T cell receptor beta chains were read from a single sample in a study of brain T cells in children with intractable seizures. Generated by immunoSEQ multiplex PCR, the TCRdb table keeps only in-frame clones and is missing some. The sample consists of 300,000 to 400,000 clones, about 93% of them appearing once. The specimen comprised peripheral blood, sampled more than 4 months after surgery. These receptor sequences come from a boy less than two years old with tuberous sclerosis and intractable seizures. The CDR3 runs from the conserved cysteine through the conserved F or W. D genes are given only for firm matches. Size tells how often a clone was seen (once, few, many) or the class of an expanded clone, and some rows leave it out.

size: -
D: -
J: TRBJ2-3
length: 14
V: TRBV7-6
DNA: TGTGCCAGCAGCGCCTCGCCTAGGGACATGGGGCAGTATTTT
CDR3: CASSASPRDMGQYF

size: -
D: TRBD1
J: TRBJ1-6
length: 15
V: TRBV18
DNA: TGTGCCAGCTCAGGCTCCGGGACAGGGGGTTCACCCCTCCACTTT
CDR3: CASSGSGTGGSPLHF

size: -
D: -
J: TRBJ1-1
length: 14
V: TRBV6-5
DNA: TGTGCCAGCAGTTTCCAGCGGATGAACACTGAAGCTTTCTTT
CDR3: CASSFQRMNTEAFF

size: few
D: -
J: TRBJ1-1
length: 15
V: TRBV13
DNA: TGTGCCAGCAGCCGGACGGGGGGCCGTAACACTGAAGCTTTCTTT
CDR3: CASSRTGGRNTEAFF

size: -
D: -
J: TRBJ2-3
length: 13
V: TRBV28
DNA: TGTGCCAGCAGTTCGACGGCCACAGATACGCAGTATTTT
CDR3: CASSSTATDTQYF

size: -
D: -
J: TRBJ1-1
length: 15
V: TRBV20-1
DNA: TGCAGTGCTAGTTACGGTGGGACATTGAACACTGAAGCTTTCTTT
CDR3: CSASYGGTLNTEAFF

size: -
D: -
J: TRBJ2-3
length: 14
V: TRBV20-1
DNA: TGCAGTGCTAGTATGCGGGTAGGCACAGATACGCAGTATTTT
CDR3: CSASMRVGTDTQYF

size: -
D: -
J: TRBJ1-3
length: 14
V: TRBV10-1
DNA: TGCGCCAGCAGTGAGTCGGGGTCGGGAAACACCATATATTTT
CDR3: CASSESGSGNTIYF

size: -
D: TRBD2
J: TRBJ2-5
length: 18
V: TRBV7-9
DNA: TGTGCCAGCAGCTTGGGGACTAGCGCGAACGGTCACCAAGAGACCCAGTACTTC
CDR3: CASSLGTSANGHQETQYF

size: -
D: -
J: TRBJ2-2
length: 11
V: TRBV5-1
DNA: TGCGCCAGCAGAGGGGGCGGGGAGCTGTTTTTT
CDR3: CASRGGGELFF

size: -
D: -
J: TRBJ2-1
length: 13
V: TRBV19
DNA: TGTGCCAGTAGTATGGTGGGTCTCGATGAGCAGTTCTTC
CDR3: CASSMVGLDEQFF

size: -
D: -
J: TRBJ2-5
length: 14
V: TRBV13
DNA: TGTGCCAGCAGCTTAGAGGTCGACCGGGAGACCCAGTACTTC
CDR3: CASSLEVDRETQYF

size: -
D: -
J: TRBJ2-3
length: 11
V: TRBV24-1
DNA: TGTGCCACCAGTGCCGGAGATACGCAGTATTTT
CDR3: CATSAGDTQYF

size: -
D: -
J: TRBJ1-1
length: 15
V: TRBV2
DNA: TGTGCCAGCAGCGATTGGCGGGGGGAAAACACTGAAGCTTTCTTT
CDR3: CASSDWRGENTEAFF

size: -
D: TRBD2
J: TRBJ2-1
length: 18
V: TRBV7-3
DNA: TGTGCCAGCAGCCCCCAGGGTTTACTAGCGGGAACAGAAGATGAGCAGTTCTTC
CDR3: CASSPQGLLAGTEDEQFF

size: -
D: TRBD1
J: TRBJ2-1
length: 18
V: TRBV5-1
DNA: TGCGCCAGCAGCTTGGTGTTTCGGGACAGCAAGACCTACAATGAGCAGTTCTTC
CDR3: CASSLVFRDSKTYNEQFF

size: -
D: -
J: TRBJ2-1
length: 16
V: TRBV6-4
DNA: TGTGCCAGCAGTGACCGGACCACCGTACGGTACAATGAGCAGTTCTTC
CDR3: CASSDRTTVRYNEQFF

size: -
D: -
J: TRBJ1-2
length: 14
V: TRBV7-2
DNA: TGTGCCAGCAGCTTATTCCCAGGGGACTATGGCTACACCTTC
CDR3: CASSLFPGDYGYTF

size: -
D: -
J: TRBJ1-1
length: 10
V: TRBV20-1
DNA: TGCAGTGCTACCCAAACTGAAGCTTTCTTT
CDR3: CSATQTEAFF

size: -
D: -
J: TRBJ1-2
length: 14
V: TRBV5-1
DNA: TGCGCCAGCAGCTTGGCCGGGCAGGCCAATGGCTACACCTTC
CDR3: CASSLAGQANGYTF

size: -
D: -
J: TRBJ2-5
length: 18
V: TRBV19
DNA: TGTGCCAGTAGTTCCTATCGTTCCCCGGGACTTATCCAAGAGACCCAGTACTTC
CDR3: CASSSYRSPGLIQETQYF

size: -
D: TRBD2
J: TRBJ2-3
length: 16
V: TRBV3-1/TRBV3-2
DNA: TGTGCCAGCAGCCAAGCAACTAGCGGAAGCACAGATACGCAGTATTTT
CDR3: CASSQATSGSTDTQYF

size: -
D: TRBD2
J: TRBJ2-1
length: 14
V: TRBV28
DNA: TGTGCCAGCAACTTAGCGGGGGCATCGGCCGAGCAGTTCTTC
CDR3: CASNLAGASAEQFF

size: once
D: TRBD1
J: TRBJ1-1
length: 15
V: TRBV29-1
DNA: TGCAGCGTTGACCTAAACAGGGGAATTGGCACTGAAGCTTTCTTT
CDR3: CSVDLNRGIGTEAFF

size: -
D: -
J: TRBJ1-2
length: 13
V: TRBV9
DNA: TGTGCCAGCAGCGTAGACCCGATCTATGGCTACACCTTC
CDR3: CASSVDPIYGYTF

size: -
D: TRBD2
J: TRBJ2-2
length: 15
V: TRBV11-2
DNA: TGTGCCAGCAGCTTATTAGCGGGGAACACCGGGGAGCTGTTTTTT
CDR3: CASSLLAGNTGELFF

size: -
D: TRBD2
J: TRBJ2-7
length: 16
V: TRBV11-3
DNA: TGTGCCAGCAGCTCGACTAGCGGACCCCTGGGGGGTGAGCAGTACTTC
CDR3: CASSSTSGPLGGEQYF

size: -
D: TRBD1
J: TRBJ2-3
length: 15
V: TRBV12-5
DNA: TGTGCTAGTGGTTTGGGTGGGGACAGGGCAGATACGCAGTATTTT
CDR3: CASGLGGDRADTQYF

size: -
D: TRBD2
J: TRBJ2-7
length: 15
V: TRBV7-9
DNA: TGTGCCACCGGAAAAAGACTAGCGGGCTCCTACGAGCAGTACTTC
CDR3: CATGKRLAGSYEQYF

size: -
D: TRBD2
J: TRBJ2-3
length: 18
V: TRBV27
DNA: TGTGCCAGCAAGTTGGGACTAGCGGGAGTCAGCTATACAGATACGCAGTATTTT
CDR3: CASKLGLAGVSYTDTQYF

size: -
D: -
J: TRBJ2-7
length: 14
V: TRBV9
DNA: TGTGCCAGCAGCGTAGGGATAGGGCTCTACGAGCAGTACTTC
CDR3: CASSVGIGLYEQYF

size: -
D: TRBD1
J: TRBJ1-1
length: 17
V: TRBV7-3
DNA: TGTGCCAGCAGCTTAACGAGGCAGGGGGGATTTAACACTGAAGCTTTCTTT
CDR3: CASSLTRQGGFNTEAFF

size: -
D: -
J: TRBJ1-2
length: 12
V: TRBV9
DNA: TGTGCCAGCGGCGGGGGGACCTATGGCTACACCTTC
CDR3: CASGGGTYGYTF

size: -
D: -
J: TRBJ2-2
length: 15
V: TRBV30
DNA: TGTGCCTGGAGCCAAACCGACAGGTTGGCCGGGGAGCTGTTTTTT
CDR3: CAWSQTDRLAGELFF

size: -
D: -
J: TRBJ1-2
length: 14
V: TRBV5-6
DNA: TGTGCCAGCAGCTTGTCACCTACTAACTATGGCTACACCTTC
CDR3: CASSLSPTNYGYTF

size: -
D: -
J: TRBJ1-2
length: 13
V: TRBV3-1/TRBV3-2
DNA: TGTGCCAGCAGCCAAGTCAGGTCCTATGGCTACACCTTC
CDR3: CASSQVRSYGYTF

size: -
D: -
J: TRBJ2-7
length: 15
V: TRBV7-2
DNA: TGTGCCAGCAGCTTAGTTGTGGACAGCCCCTACGAGCAGTACTTC
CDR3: CASSLVVDSPYEQYF

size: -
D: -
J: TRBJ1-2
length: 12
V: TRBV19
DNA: TGTGCCAGTAGTACGTGGAGAAATGGCTACACCTTC
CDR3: CASSTWRNGYTF

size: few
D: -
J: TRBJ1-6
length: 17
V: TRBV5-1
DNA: TGCGCCAGCAGCTCGCAGGGGAGCTCCTCCTATAATTCACCCCTCCACTTT
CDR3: CASSSQGSSSYNSPLHF

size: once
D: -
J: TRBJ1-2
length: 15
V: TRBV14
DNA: TGTGCCAGCAGCCAGGAGGGACACTTTAACTATGGCTACACCTTC
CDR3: CASSQEGHFNYGYTF

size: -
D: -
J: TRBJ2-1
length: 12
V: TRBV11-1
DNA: TGTGCCAGCAGCTTACTAGGACATGAGCAGTTCTTC
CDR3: CASSLLGHEQFF

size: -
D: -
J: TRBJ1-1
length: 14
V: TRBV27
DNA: TGTGCCAGCAGCAAGTGGACAGAGAACACTGAAGCTTTCTTT
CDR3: CASSKWTENTEAFF

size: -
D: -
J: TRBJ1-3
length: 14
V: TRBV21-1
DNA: TGTCCCACGGGGAGCAGGGACGCTGGAAACACCATATATTTT
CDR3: CPTGSRDAGNTIYF

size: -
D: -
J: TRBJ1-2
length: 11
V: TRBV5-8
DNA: TGTGCCAGCAGCCTAAAGTATGGCTACACCTTC
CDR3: CASSLKYGYTF

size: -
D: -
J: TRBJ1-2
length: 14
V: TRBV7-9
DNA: TGTGCCAGCAGCTTAGGACAGGCGGTTAATGGCTACACCTTC
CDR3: CASSLGQAVNGYTF

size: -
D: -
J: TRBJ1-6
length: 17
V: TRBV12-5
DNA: TGTGCTAGTGGTTTGGCTCTTTTGGACAGACTTAATTCACCCCTCCACTTT
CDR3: CASGLALLDRLNSPLHF

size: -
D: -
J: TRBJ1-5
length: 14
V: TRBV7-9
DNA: TGTGCCAGCAGCCCCGACAGCTCCAATCAGCCCCAGCATTTT
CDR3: CASSPDSSNQPQHF

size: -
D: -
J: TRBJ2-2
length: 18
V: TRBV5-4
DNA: TGTGCCAGCACCCCAGCTTTTAGTGGGACCTGGGGGACCGGGGAGCTGTTTTTT
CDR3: CASTPAFSGTWGTGELFF

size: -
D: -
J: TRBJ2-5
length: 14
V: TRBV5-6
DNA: TGTGCCAGCAGCTTGGGACTACCTAAAGAGACCCAGTACTTC
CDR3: CASSLGLPKETQYF

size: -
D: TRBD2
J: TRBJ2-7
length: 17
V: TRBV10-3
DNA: TGTGCCATCAGTGACTCAAGCGGGAGGGCCGCTGTTGGCGAGCAGTACTTC
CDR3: CAISDSSGRAAVGEQYF

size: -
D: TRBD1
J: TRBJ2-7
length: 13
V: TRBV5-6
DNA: TGTGCCAGCAGCGCCGGGACAGGGAGGGAGCAGTACTTC
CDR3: CASSAGTGREQYF

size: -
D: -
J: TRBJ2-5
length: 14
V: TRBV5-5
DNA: TGTGCCAGCAGCTCCGGGACACATGAAGAGACCCAGTACTTC
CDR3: CASSSGTHEETQYF

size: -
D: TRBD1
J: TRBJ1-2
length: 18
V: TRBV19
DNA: TGTGCCAGTAGTATATTGATCGACAGGGGGGCAGAGGGATATGGCTACACCTTC
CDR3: CASSILIDRGAEGYGYTF

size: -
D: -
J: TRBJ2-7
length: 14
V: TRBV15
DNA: TGTGCCACCAGCAGAGACTCGGGAACCTACGAGCAGTACTTC
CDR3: CATSRDSGTYEQYF

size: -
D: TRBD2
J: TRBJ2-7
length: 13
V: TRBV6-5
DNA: TGTGCCAGCAGGCTAGCGGGAGCGAGGGAGCAGTACTTC
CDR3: CASRLAGAREQYF

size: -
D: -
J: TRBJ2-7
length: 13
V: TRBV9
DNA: TGTGCCAGCAGCGTAGGGGGGGCAGGAGAGCAGTACTTC
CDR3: CASSVGGAGEQYF